The T cell receptor (beta chain) under discussion was sequenced for a study of shared clonotypes between healthy human individuals. Across the study: Researchers drew samples from a couple of women and a few men aged 18 to 49.

Study-wide results and caveats: Donor clonotype sharing was expected to depend on sequencing depth. A limitation of the genetic and exposure-history diversity represented arose from few donors.

Sequencing used immunoSEQ multiplex PCR; TCRdb keeps in-frame clones, though not all of them. This table has 490,000 or so clones, 79% appearing once. This CDR3 spans 15 amino acids. CDR1 and CDR2 from the germline V gene are SEHNR and FQNEAQ (reference sequence). The V end was cut by 1 base, the J end by 3 bases, with 9 bases between. About this clone itself: Its antigen is as yet unknown.

The sequenced material came from PBMCs. The V gene is TRBV7-9, the J gene TRBJ2-2; a weak D match, TRBD2 (5 bases). This clonotype was obtained from a woman between 40 and 55 years old in good health. Some clones in this sample may be carry-over from other donors' samples. This CDR3 reads CASSLVGSHTGELFF. The CDR3 DNA sequence: TGTGCCAGCAGCTTAGTTGGGAGCCACACCGGGGAGCTGTTTTTT.